The TCR beta chain under discussion was sequenced for a study of identical twins. Using its own MiXCR run on the 5' RACE reads, TCRdb lists one record per CDR3 protein. The sample has 600,000 to 800,000 distinct CDR3 sequences, around 20% seen once; the top ten hold more than 4%. Findings of the study overall: Among monozygotic twins, out-of-frame TCR alpha sharing exceeded what models predicted. Conclusions relied on cross-sectional statistical analysis, not following the same donors.

This clonotype was picked up many times. Its antigen is as yet unknown. V gave up 6 bases and J gave up 1 base; unmatched junction bases: 6. CDR3 length: 14 amino acids. The germline V gene has CDR1 SGHTA and CDR2 FQGNSA. The data also belong to a second study, concerning T cells expressing NK-cell markers.

The rearrangement links TRBV7-2 to TRBJ2-7, with 7 nucleotides matching TRBD1. Sequencing was performed on PBMCs. The receptor's source is a woman aged 18-29 years in good health. In DNA form, the CDR3 reads TGTGCCAGCAGTTCCGGGACAGCGTCCTACGAGCAGTACTTC. Amino acids: CASSSGTASYEQYF.